This entry lists 6 T cell receptor beta chains sequenced from one sample in a study of blood T cells in healthy people across ages. Primers used in a second PCR of about 6 to 11 cycles were a sample-barcoded 5' primer and a J-beta primer mix. TCRdb ran MiXCR on the 5' RACE reads and lists one entry per CDR3 protein. Seen here are hundreds of thousands of distinct CDR3 sequences, around 27% observed once, and the top ten hold 3% to 4.5%. This sample also appeared in a second study, on T cells of mothers and their children.

The sample consisted of blood. These TCRs come from a boy between 2 and 10 years old in good health.

A remark on this clonotype: Germline is not matched at one junction end, which may reflect a read error. This chain uses TRBV12-3 or TRBV12-4 with TRBJ2-4; D possibly corresponds to TRBD2 (6 bases). The CDR3 has 15 amino acids. Here the CDR3 reads CATSPRVPGEDIQYF. The CDR3, as DNA: TGTGCCACCAGTCCCAGGGTCCCCGGGGAGGACATTCAGTACTTC.

The genes are TRBV5-1 and TRBJ2-7; possibly TRBD1 for D (7 bases). The CDR3 runs 15 residues. Germline CDR1 and CDR2: SGHRS and YFSETQ. V gave up 5 bases and J gave up 1 base, with 16 bases separating them. CDR3 residues: CASSSGGTESYEQYF. DNA of the CDR3: TGCGCCAGCAGTTCCGGCGGGACAGAATCCTACGAGCAGTACTTC.

The V gene is TRBV2, the J gene TRBJ2-7, with 12 positions matching TRBD2. Germline CDR1 is SNHLY and CDR2 is FYNNEI. V gave up 9 bases and J gave up 4 bases; unmatched junction bases: 16. The CDR3 spans 17 residues. The CDR3 loop is CARGLRTSGEDRYEQYF. The DNA for the CDR3 is TGTGCCAGGGGTTTGAGGACTAGCGGGGAGGACAGGTACGAGCAGTACTTC.

Comments on this clonotype: One junction end disagrees with the germline gene, perhaps due to a read error. This sequence joins TRBV20-1 and TRBJ2-2, with D perhaps TRBD2 (5 bases). Germline V lookup: CDR1 DFQATT, CDR2 SNEGSKA (reference sequence). This CDR3 region has 14 residues. CDR3 DNA sequence: TGCAGTGCTAGAGTAACTGGGAGCACCGGGGAACTGTTTTTT. Protein product: CSARVTGSTGELFF.

The chain combines TRBV7-9 with TRBJ2-7; D call uncertain. The germline CDR1 and CDR2 sequences are SEHNR and FQNEAQ (reference sequence). There are 12 residues in the CDR3. V was shortened by 5 bases and J by 3 bases, with 8 bases between the two germline ends. Written as DNA, the CDR3 is TGTGCCAGCAGCGCGATTGGCTACGAGCAGTACTTC. This translates into CASSAIGYEQYF.

Only a few counts were recorded for this clonotype. This chain joins TRBV6-6 and TRBJ1-1; no clear D gene. The CDR3 spans 13 residues. Germline CDR1 reads MNHNY; CDR2 reads SVGAGI (reference sequence). The V gene lost 3 bases and the J gene lost 10 bases, with 15 bases spanning the gap. CDR3 nucleotides: TGTGCCAGCAGTTATAGGGATCTCGAAGGAGCTTTCTTT. Translating gives CASSYRDLEGAFF.